This T cell receptor beta chain was captured by sequencing in a study of shared clonotypes between healthy human individuals. DNA at around 190 ng, 25,000 to 35,000 T cell genomes, went into sorted-subset replicate PCRs. The data were produced by immunoSEQ multiplex PCR, yet TCRdb's version contains in-frame clones alone and is incomplete. The sample lists over 2 million clones; 85% to 95% were seen once. Only Caucasian adults living in Nashville, Tennessee served as donors. Points from the study as a whole: Shared across four donors were around 4.7% of the naive CD4 clonotypes. Specimens sampled were limited to blood, with tissue repertoires likely differing.

On this clone itself: Its antigen is not identified.

Sequencing was done on a sample of naive CD4+ T cells from PBMCs. The subset here: CD45RA+ positively selected. This TCR came from a man younger than 35 in good health. Some clones in this sample may be carry-over from other donors' samples.

The CDR3 nucleotides read TGTGCCAGCAGTGAAGGCCTAGCGGAAGCCTACGAGCAGTACTTC. It yields the protein CASSEGLAEAYEQYF. The chain uses TRBV2 and TRBJ2-7; 7 bases match TRBD2. The CDR3 length is 15 residues. V lost 1 base and J lost 2; bases outside the gene matches: 5. The germline CDR1 and CDR2 sequences are SNHLY and FYNNEI.